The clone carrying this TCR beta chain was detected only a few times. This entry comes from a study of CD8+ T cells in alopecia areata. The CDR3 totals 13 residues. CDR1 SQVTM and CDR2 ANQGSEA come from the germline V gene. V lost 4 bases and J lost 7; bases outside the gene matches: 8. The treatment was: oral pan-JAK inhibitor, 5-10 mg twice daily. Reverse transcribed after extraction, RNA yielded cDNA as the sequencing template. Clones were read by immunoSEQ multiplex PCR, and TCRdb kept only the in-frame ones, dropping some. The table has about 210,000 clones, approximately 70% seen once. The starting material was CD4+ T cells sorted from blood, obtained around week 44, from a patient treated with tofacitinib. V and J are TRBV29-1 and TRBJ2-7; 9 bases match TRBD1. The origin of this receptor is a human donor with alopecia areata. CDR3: CSVGLQGAGEQYF. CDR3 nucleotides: TGCAGCGTTGGATTACAGGGGGCCGGGGAGCAGTACTTC.